A single sample gave rise to the 18 T cell receptor beta chains below, sequenced in a study of shared clonotypes between healthy human individuals. The naive CD8 subset, CD45RO-negative cells positively selected for CCR7, excluded terminally differentiated effector memory CD45RA+ cells. Generated by immunoSEQ multiplex PCR, the TCRdb table keeps only in-frame clones and is missing some. The sample holds 1.5 million to 2.5 million clones; approximately 94% are singletons and the top ten take under 1.5%. Sequenced input: naive CD8+ T cells sorted from blood. These receptors were collected from a man aged 18 to 29 in good health.

The gene calls are TRBV2 and TRBJ1-2, with TRBD1 as a possible D gene (6 bases). The length of the CDR3 is 14 residues. Germline V gene sequence: CDR1 SNHLY, CDR2 FYNNEI. Trimming stripped 3 bases from V and 4 bases from J, with 12 bases between. CDR3 sequence: CASSDSAGVYGYTF. CDR3 coding DNA: TGTGCCAGCAGTGATTCTGCAGGGGTCTATGGCTACACCTTC.

Worth noting for this clone: Other DNA sequences in the sample encode the same CDR3. This chain links TRBV4-1 with TRBJ2-1; 14 bases are shared with TRBD2. Losses at the gene ends were 4 bases for V and 7 bases for J; bases not matched to a gene: 0. In germline, CDR1 is MGHRA, CDR2 YSYEKL. This CDR3 has 14 amino acids. CDR3: CASSRTSGGNEQFF. The CDR3 DNA reads TGCGCCAGCAGCCGGACTAGCGGGGGGAATGAGCAGTTCTTC.

The chain combines TRBV5-8 with TRBJ2-5, with TRBD1 identical over 7 bases. Germline V gene data show CDR1 as SGHTS and CDR2 as YDEGEE. CDR3 length: 18 amino acids. V shed 2 bases and J 4 bases; nucleotides not matched to a gene: 17. This chain's CDR3 is CASSFPDVPGQRGETQYF. Here the CDR3 DNA reads TGTGCCAGCAGCTTCCCTGACGTACCGGGACAGAGGGGAGAGACCCAGTACTTC.

V and J are TRBV7-9 and TRBJ2-2; TRBD2 is a possible D gene (5 bases). The CDR3 runs to 13 residues. V was clipped by 4 bases and J by 6 bases, with 9 bases between them. Germline V gene sequence: CDR1 SEHNR, CDR2 FQNEAQ (reference sequence). CDR3 amino acids: CASSYGSSGELFF. Written as DNA, the CDR3 is TGTGCCAGCAGCTATGGGAGTTCCGGGGAGCTGTTTTTT.

The CDR3 nucleotides are TGTGCCAGCAGCGAACGGGGGGTACCCTACAGCTCCTATAATTCACCCCTCCACTTT. The encoded protein is CASSERGVPYSSYNSPLHF. The chain employs TRBV9 and TRBJ1-6; a possible D gene is TRBD1 (5 bases). CDR1 SGDLS and CDR2 YYNGEE come from the germline V gene. This CDR3 has 19 amino acids. V was trimmed by 3 bases and J by 0 bases, leaving 19 bases between them.

For this clone: Mismatch with germline at one junction end may stem from a read error. V and J are TRBV6-1 and TRBJ2-7; D ambiguous. This CDR3 has 10 amino acids. Germline V lookup: CDR1 MNHNS, CDR2 SASEGT. CDR3 amino acids: CASSEFLLPF. CDR3 in DNA: TGTGCCAGCAGTGAATTTTTACTTCCTTTC.

This clone was recorded once. The V call is TRBV30, the J call TRBJ2-3, with D tentatively TRBD1 (6 bases). Trimming took 5 bases from V and 1 from J, leaving 13 bases between them. Germline V gene sequence: CDR1 GTSNPN, CDR2 SVGIG (reference sequence). CDR3 size: 14 residues. CDR3 protein: CAWDQGTRTDTQYF. The DNA of the CDR3 is TGTGCCTGGGACCAGGGGACCCGCACAGATACGCAGTATTTT.

V is TRBV6-7 and J is TRBJ2-7, with D possibly TRBD1 on 6 matching bases. TRBV6-7 is an ORF, with its function uncertain. The ends were cut back, 1 base at V and 4 bases at J, with 23 bases in the middle. The CDR3 totals 18 residues. CDR3 sequence reads: CASSYLAGVPLMAYEQYF. Written as DNA, the CDR3 is TGTGCCAGCAGTTACTTGGCAGGGGTCCCTTTAATGGCGTACGAGCAGTACTTC.

This clone was counted only a few times. Additional DNA sequences in this sample encode the identical CDR3. The chain employs TRBV2 and TRBJ1-1; no firm D call. This CDR3 spans 14 amino acids. With 3 bases removed from V and 0 bases from J, the gap between germline ends came to 8 bases. CDR1 and CDR2 from the germline V gene are SNHLY and FYNNEI. CDR3: CASSEGIMNTEAFF. The CDR3 bases are TGTGCCAGCAGTGAGGGTATTATGAACACTGAAGCTTTCTTT.

Worth noting for this clone: One end of the junction is discordant with germline, which a read error may explain. V gene TRBV29-1 combines with J gene TRBJ1-2, with D tentatively TRBD1 (5 bases). The CDR3 sequence is 12 residues long. From germline, CDR1 is SQVTM and CDR2 ANQGSEA. Written as DNA, the CDR3 is TGCAGCGTTGAAAAGTCCGGGACCGAATTAAACTTC. It codes for CSVEKSGTELNF. Using reference TRBV29-1 and TRBJ1-2 for the parts outside the CDR3, the full variable domain is SAVISQKPSRDICQRGTSLTIQCQVDSQVTMMFWYRQQPGQSLTLIATANQGSEATYESGFVIDKFPISRPNLTFSTLTVSNMSPEDSSIYLCSVEKSGTELNFGSGTRLTVV.

This clone was observed once. The same CDR3 can be traced to other DNA sequences in this sample. The chain carries TRBV5-4 and TRBJ2-2; D is ambiguous. V shed 0 bases and J shed 6 bases, with 3 bases lying between them. This CDR3 has 12 amino acids. CDR1 is SGHNT and CDR2 is YYREEE in the germline V gene (reference sequence). The CDR3 sequence is CASSLAPGELFF. The CDR3 region has the DNA TGTGCCAGCAGCTTGGCGCCCGGGGAGCTGTTTTTT.

The chain couples TRBV28 to TRBJ2-2; TRBD1 matches 9 bases. V lost 5 bases to trimming and J lost 3 bases; unmatched junction nucleotides: 7. CDR1 is MDHEN and CDR2 is SYDVKM in the germline V gene. The CDR3 sequence is 16 residues long. The CDR3 DNA sequence: TGTGCCAGCAGTACTAACAGGGGGCCTTACACCGGGGAGCTGTTTTTT. Protein: CASSTNRGPYTGELFF.

The table lists this clone with a count of one. V usage is TRBV18 and J usage is TRBJ2-1, with 10 positions matching TRBD2. Germline lookup yields CDR1 KGHSH and CDR2 LQKENI. The CDR3 contains 16 residues. With 3 bases clipped from V and 0 bases from J, the junction kept 2 bases outside the gene matches. CDR3 residues: CASSPPSGSSYNEQFF. CDR3 nucleotides: TGTGCCAGCTCACCCCCTAGCGGGAGCTCCTACAATGAGCAGTTCTTC.

The chain is built from TRBV5-5 and TRBJ1-5; 9 bases are shared with TRBD1. This CDR3 has 17 amino acids. The ends lost 4 bases at V and 6 bases at J; junction bases unmatched: 14. Germline V lookup: CDR1 SGHKS, CDR2 YYEKEE (reference sequence). Here the CDR3 reads CASSTGQGSRMLQPQHF. The CDR3 bases are TGTGCCAGCAGCACGGGACAGGGTTCTCGTATGCTTCAGCCCCAGCATTTT.

As concerns this clone: This same CDR3 is encoded by further DNA sequences in the sample. The V and J genes are TRBV9 and TRBJ2-5; D not certain. Trimming took off 2 bases at V and 1 base at J, with 6 bases between the two ends. Germline values: CDR1 SGDLS, CDR2 YYNGEE. The CDR3 consists of 13 residues. This CDR3 is CASSVALQETQYF. DNA of the CDR3: TGTGCCAGCAGCGTTGCCCTCCAAGAGACCCAGTACTTC.

The chain has TRBV7-9 and TRBJ2-5; D ambiguous. The V and J ends lost 5 bases and 1 base respectively, with 11 bases between them. The CDR3 sequence is 14 residues long. The germline V gene encodes CDR1 SEHNR and CDR2 FQNEAQ (reference sequence). For the CDR3, the DNA is TGTGCCAGCAGCCCAGTTGGGTTCCAAGAGACCCAGTACTTC. Amino acid sequence: CASSPVGFQETQYF.

About this clone itself: The sample has other DNA sequences that encode this CDR3 too. This chain joins TRBV7-9 and TRBJ2-1, with D unresolved. V lost 5 bases to trimming and J lost 4 bases, with 9 bases between them. This CDR3 has 13 residues. CDR1 and CDR2 (germline): SEHNR, FQNEAQ (reference sequence). CDR3 sequence reads: CASSLGPYNEQFF. The CDR3 nucleotides read TGTGCCAGCAGCCTCGGGCCATACAATGAGCAGTTCTTC. Full variable domain (missing parts from reference TRBV7-9 and TRBJ2-1): DTGVSQNPRHKITKRGQNVTFRCDPISEHNRLYWYRQTLGQGPEFLTYFQNEAQLEKSRLLSDRFSAERPKGSFSTLEIQRTEQGDSAMYLCASSLGPYNEQFFGPGTRLTVL.

This chain joins TRBV5-6 and TRBJ2-2; tentatively, D is TRBD1 (5 bases). Germline V gene lookup returns CDR1 SGHDT and CDR2 YYEEEE. V lost 2 bases, J lost 1 base, and 15 bases lay in between. The CDR3 sequence is 17 residues long. The DNA of the CDR3 is TGTGCCAGCAGCTTCGTAGTGACAGACGAGAACACCGGGGAGCTGTTTTTT. Translating it yields CASSFVVTDENTGELFF.